These 30 T cell receptor beta chains share one sample of origin, sequenced in a study of vaccination effects on CD4 cells after COVID-19. Produced via immunoSEQ multiplex PCR; TCRdb's table is partial and in-frame only. Among roughly 25,000 clones listed, 75% to 80% were seen once. Antigen specificity for these receptors is unknown. ViraFEST assay sequencing came after antigen-specific CD4+ T cells were expanded with viral peptide pools. With roughly nine days of culture completed, CD4+ T cells were isolated. Confirmation by PCR established that the person had SARS-CoV-2 infection between March and December 2020. Specimen: CD4+ T cells from PBMCs cultured with HCoV-NL63 spike peptides, collected before COVID-19 vaccination. Receptors originate from a human donor who had a prior SARS-CoV-2 infection.

J is TRBJ2-5 and V is TRBV19, with 9 bases aligning to TRBD1. The length of the CDR3 is 13 residues. The V and J ends lost 3 bases and 13 bases, in that order; junction bases with no gene match: 9. Germline V gives CDR1 LNHDA, CDR2 SQIVND (reference sequence). For the CDR3, the DNA is TGTGCCAGTAGTATGAGGGACAGGGATTTACTGTACTTC. It codes for CASSMRDRDLLYF.

V usage is TRBV27 and J usage is TRBJ2-3, with D unresolved. The CDR3 length is 18 residues. Germline V gene data show CDR1 as MNHEY and CDR2 as SMNVEV (reference sequence). Trimming stripped 0 bases from V and 1 base from J, with 17 bases between. CDR3 DNA sequence: TGTGCCAGCAGTTTATCGGCGCAGTCTCTCCCCCGCACAGATACGCAGTATTTT. Translated, it gives CASSLSAQSLPRTDTQYF.

This clone was observed a few times. The gene calls are TRBV2 and TRBJ1-1; possibly TRBD1 for D (5 bases). Germline values: CDR1 SNHLY, CDR2 FYNNEI. V shed 5 bases and J shed 6 bases, with 19 bases lying between them. This CDR3 has 15 residues. CDR3 protein: CASSSGGTQLAEAFF. CDR3 DNA: TGTGCCAGCAGTTCGGGGGGGACGCAGCTTGCTGAAGCTTTCTTT.

The chain uses TRBV12-3 or TRBV12-4 and TRBJ1-2; D not resolved. V was trimmed by 3 bases and J by 5 bases, leaving 7 bases between them. The CDR3 totals 12 residues. The CDR3 coding sequence is TGTGCCAGCAGTTTTAGGTCATATGGCTACACCTTC. Amino acids: CASSFRSYGYTF.

This clone was observed once. The rearrangement links TRBV10-3 to TRBJ2-7; 9 bases match TRBD2. The V and J ends lost 7 bases and 4 bases, in that order; junction bases with no gene match: 5. CDR1 and CDR2 (germline): ENHRY, SYGVKD. There are 13 residues in the CDR3. CDR3 DNA sequence: TGTGCCATCATGATGCGGGAGGGGTACGAGCAGTACTTC. This sequence encodes CAIMMREGYEQYF.

The gene calls are TRBV12-3 or TRBV12-4 and TRBJ2-2, with D unclear. V gave up 3 bases and J gave up 5 bases, with 7 bases separating them. CDR3 length: 13 amino acids. CDR3 in amino acids: CASSLSLTGELFF. The CDR3 DNA is TGTGCCAGCAGTTTGTCACTGACCGGGGAGCTGTTTTTT.

The chain couples TRBV6-6 to TRBJ1-5; TRBD1 matches at 9 bases. The V segment lost 5 bases and the J segment 4 bases; nucleotides outside the gene matches: 6. The germline V gene encodes CDR1 MNHNY and CDR2 SVGAGI (reference sequence). The CDR3 is 15 amino acids. CDR3 protein: CASSGGTGKNQPQHF. DNA for the CDR3: TGTGCCAGCAGTGGGGGGACAGGGAAAAATCAGCCCCAGCATTTT.

The chain couples TRBV6-1 to TRBJ2-1, with unresolved D. With 1 base removed from V and 0 bases from J, the gap between germline ends came to 7 bases. This CDR3 is 15 amino acids long. The germline gives CDR1 MNHNS, CDR2 SASEGT. The CDR3 sequence is CASSEVGSSYNEQFF. Written as DNA, the CDR3 is TGTGCCAGCAGTGAAGTAGGAAGCTCCTACAATGAGCAGTTCTTC.

The chain is built from TRBV7-5 and TRBJ2-7; the D call in the table, TRBD1, was not verified against the DNA. TRBV7-5 is shown as a pseudogene. The CDR3 extends over 14 amino acids. The CDR3 sequence: CARGQPIRSGEQYF. In nucleotides, the CDR3 is TGTGCCAGAGGCCAGCCGATTAGGTCAGGGGAGCAGTACTTC.

The genes are TRBV5-1 and TRBJ2-7; TRBD1 might be the D (6 bases). This CDR3 comprises 15 residues. Trimming cost V 4 bases and J 4 bases, with 18 bases left between them. Germline V gives CDR1 SGHRS, CDR2 YFSETQ. In nucleotides, the CDR3 is TGCGCCAGCAGCGAACAGGGTACCTCCGTTTACGAGCAGTACTTC. Translation: CASSEQGTSVYEQYF.

V is TRBV9 and J is TRBJ2-3, with D possibly being TRBD2 (5 bases). Germline lookup yields CDR1 SGDLS and CDR2 YYNGEE. The CDR3 runs 14 residues. The V and J ends lost 2 bases and 4 bases respectively, with 11 bases between them. The CDR3 loop reads CASSVPGSADTQYF. The DNA for the CDR3 is TGTGCCAGCAGCGTCCCGGGATCAGCAGATACGCAGTATTTT. Looking up the rest from reference TRBV9 and TRBJ2-3 gives the full variable domain: DSGVTQTPKHLITATGQRVTLRCSPRSGDLSVYWYQQSLDQGLQFLIQYYNGEERAKGNILERFSAQQFPDLHSELNLSSLELGDSALYFCASSVPGSADTQYFGPGTRLTVL.

V and J are TRBV4-3 and TRBJ2-1; D gene uncertain. V was cut by 0 bases and J by 5 bases, with 8 bases left in between. CDR3 size: 14 residues. Germline V lookup: CDR1 LGHNA, CDR2 YSLEER. CDR3: CASSQDSPNNEQFF. The CDR3 coding sequence is TGCGCCAGCAGCCAAGACTCGCCAAACAATGAGCAGTTCTTC.

The rearrangement uses TRBV11-2 and TRBJ2-7, with TRBD1 identical over 7 bases. CDR1 is SGHAT, CDR2 FQNNGV, per germline. V gave up 3 bases and J gave up 4 bases; unmatched junction bases: 9. CDR3 length: 15 amino acids. The CDR3 reads CASSLYDRVLYEQYF. CDR3 sequence (DNA): TGTGCCAGCAGCTTGTATGACAGGGTTCTATACGAGCAGTACTTC.

The chain recombines TRBV7-3 with TRBJ2-3; D not certain. Deletions cut 3 bases from V and 2 bases from J, with 6 bases between. This CDR3 region has 13 residues. The germline CDR1 and CDR2 sequences are SGHTA and FQGTGA. The CDR3 reads CASSFEPTDTQYF. CDR3 coding DNA: TGTGCCAGCAGCTTCGAACCCACAGATACGCAGTATTTT.

The chain links TRBV4-3 to TRBJ2-1; D remains ambiguous. V shed 4 bases and J shed 3 bases, with 7 bases lying between them. The CDR3 sequence is 13 residues long. Germline V gene lookup returns CDR1 LGHNA and CDR2 YSLEER. The CDR3 reads CASSPGVYNEQFF. The CDR3 nucleotides are TGCGCCAGCAGCCCAGGTGTCTACAATGAGCAGTTCTTC.

This chain connects TRBV5-1 to TRBJ2-7, with D tentatively TRBD1 (6 bases). Germline values: CDR1 SGHRS, CDR2 YFSETQ. The CDR3 loop spans 16 amino acids. V lost 2 bases and J lost 0, with 15 bases in between. CDR3 amino acids: CASSLLGQTHSYEQYF. The DNA of the CDR3 is TGCGCCAGCAGCTTACTTGGACAGACACACTCCTACGAGCAGTACTTC. Using reference TRBV5-1 and TRBJ2-7 for the parts outside the CDR3, the full variable domain is KAGVTQTPRYLIKTRGQQVTLSCSPISGHRSVSWYQQTPGQGLQFLFEYFSETQRNKGNFPGRFSGRQFSNSRSEMNVSTLELGDSALYLCASSLLGQTHSYEQYFGPGTRLTVT.

The chain is built from TRBV5-1 and TRBJ2-7, with D perhaps being TRBD1 or TRBD2 (5 bases each). V was cut by 4 bases and J by 2 bases, with 13 bases left in between. Germline CDR1 reads SGHRS; CDR2 reads YFSETQ. The CDR3 has 14 residues. The CDR3 here is CASSEGPQAYEQYF. The CDR3 DNA is TGCGCCAGCAGCGAGGGGCCTCAAGCCTACGAGCAGTACTTC.

The chain has TRBV11-3 and TRBJ2-3; TRBD2 aligns across 12 bases. There are 17 residues in the CDR3. V lost 1 base, J lost 2 bases, and 4 bases stayed unmatched. The germline gives CDR1 SGHNT, CDR2 YENEEA. The CDR3 is CASSLGTSGTYTDTQYF. In nucleotides, the CDR3 is TGTGCCAGCAGCTTAGGGACTAGCGGGACCTACACAGATACGCAGTATTTT.

The V and J genes are TRBV11-1 and TRBJ2-7, with no clear D. There are 14 residues in the CDR3. Germline V lookup: CDR1 SGHAT, CDR2 FQDESV (reference sequence). V lost 3 bases, J lost 1 base, and 10 bases lay in between. The CDR3 region has the DNA TGTGCCAGCAGCTTCGTTGGCAGATCCTACGAGCAGTACTTC. Amino acid sequence: CASSFVGRSYEQYF.

In its sample, this clone was seen a few times. The genes are TRBV18 and TRBJ2-1; 15 bases are shared with TRBD2. V lost 3 bases and J lost 10; bases outside the gene matches: 4. Germline V lookup: CDR1 KGHSH, CDR2 LQKENI. The length of the CDR3 is 15 residues. The chain's CDR3 is CASSPGLAGGEEQFF. As DNA, the CDR3 is TGTGCCAGCTCACCGGGACTAGCGGGAGGTGAGGAGCAGTTCTTC.

The chain uses TRBV29-1 and TRBJ2-2; TRBD2 aligns across 10 bases. Germline CDR1 SQVTM, CDR2 ANQGSEA. The CDR3 is made up of 17 amino acids. V was pared by 7 bases and J by 5 bases, with 16 bases of the junction left unmatched. For the CDR3, the DNA is TGCAGCGCCCGGGGGGTAGCGGGAGGTCGATGGACCGGGGAGCTGTTTTTT. Its translation: CSARGVAGGRWTGELFF.

This clone was seen just once. This chain joins TRBV14 and TRBJ2-7; D could derive from TRBD1 or TRBD2 (5 bases each). This CDR3 contains 17 residues. The germline V gene encodes CDR1 SGHDN and CDR2 FVKESK. The V end was cut by 5 bases, the J end by 2 bases, with 22 bases between. In DNA, the CDR3 is TGTGCCAGCAGCAAAGGACCCGGGACGGAGACCACCTACGAGCAGTACTTC. This translates into CASSKGPGTETTYEQYF.

This clone was seen once. The V call is TRBV4-1, the J call TRBJ2-1; D possibly corresponds to TRBD1 (6 bases). V lost 5 bases, J lost 0 bases, and 20 bases lay in between. Germline values: CDR1 MGHRA, CDR2 YSYEKL. The CDR3 is 18 residues long. The CDR3 spells CASSSHPVQGTSYNEQFF. Written as DNA, the CDR3 is TGCGCCAGCAGCTCGCATCCCGTACAGGGAACCTCCTACAATGAGCAGTTCTTC.

The sample holds a few counts of this clone. The J gene is TRBJ1-1, the V gene TRBV27, with 8 nucleotides matching TRBD1. This CDR3 has 13 residues. Germline loops: CDR1 MNHEY, CDR2 SMNVEV (reference sequence). The V gene end was trimmed by 8 bases and the J gene end by 4 bases; junction bases not matched to a gene: 6. The CDR3, as DNA: TGTGCCAGCGGGGCAGGGGGCGGCACTGAAGCTTTCTTT. Translated, it gives CASGAGGGTEAFF.

The DNA of the CDR3 is TGTGCCAGCAGCTTCGGACTGTTGCGGACTGAAGCTTTCTTT. Its protein is CASSFGLLRTEAFF. The chain uses TRBV4-2 and TRBJ1-1; D not resolved. The germline V gene has CDR1 LGHNA and CDR2 YNFKEQ. This CDR3 contains 14 residues. V shed 5 bases and J shed 5 bases, with 15 bases lying between them.

The table lists this clone with a few counts. The chain uses TRBV25-1 and TRBJ2-1, with 14 nucleotides matching TRBD2. The CDR3 is made up of 17 amino acids. After removal of 4 bases from V and 7 bases from J, the junction contained 9 bases not matched to a gene. From germline, CDR1 is MGHDK and CDR2 SYGVNS. Here the CDR3 reads CASSGITGTSGSNEQFF. The CDR3 DNA follows: TGTGCCAGCAGTGGCATCACCGGGACTAGCGGGAGTAATGAGCAGTTCTTC.

The V gene is TRBV4-3, the J gene TRBJ2-1; 7 bases are a match to TRBD2. The CDR3 length is 15 residues. The junction had 13 bases not matched to a gene; V was cut back by 4 bases and J by 10 bases. The germline V gene encodes CDR1 LGHNA and CDR2 YSLEER. The CDR3 DNA follows: TGCGCCAGCAGCCCTAGTGGGGGGGTTAATGAAGAGCAGTTCTTC. This codes for CASSPSGGVNEEQFF.

V usage is TRBV6-2 or TRBV6-3 and J usage is TRBJ2-7; a weak D match, TRBD1 (7 bases). The CDR3 sequence is 13 residues long. CDR1 and CDR2 (germline): MNHEY, SVGEGT. V shed 2 bases and J shed 5 bases, with 10 bases lying between them. CDR3 loop: CASSYGGGHEQYF. The CDR3 DNA is TGTGCCAGCAGTTACGGAGGGGGCCACGAGCAGTACTTC.

The chain links TRBV9 to TRBJ2-3, with 10 bases fitting TRBD1. V was clipped by 4 bases and J by 1 base; unmatched bases: 6. In germline, CDR1 is SGDLS, CDR2 YYNGEE. This CDR3 region has 16 residues. The CDR3 loop reads CASSPDGTGGTDTQYF. CDR3 sequence (DNA): TGTGCCAGCAGCCCAGATGGGACAGGGGGCACAGATACGCAGTATTTT.

This chain connects TRBV5-1 to TRBJ2-3; D not certain. Germline CDR1 and CDR2: SGHRS and YFSETQ. CDR3 length: 13 residues. V lost 0 bases, J lost 6 bases, and 8 bases lay in between. The CDR3 spells CASSLAPLDTQYF. Here the CDR3 DNA reads TGCGCCAGCAGCTTGGCCCCTCTTGATACGCAGTATTTT.